Listed here are 25 T cell receptor beta chains from one sample, sequenced in a study of molecular identifiers for immune sequencing clone quantification. TCRdb called the PCR reads again in MiXCR, with one record for every CDR3 protein. The table lists 85,000 to 90,000 distinct CDR3 sequences, roughly 19% of them singletons. Sequencing was performed on naive CD8+ T cells from blood, with Jurkat cell RNA spiked in. Subset in this sample: FACS-sorted CD8+CD4-CCR7+CD45RA+ naive T cells. These receptor sequences come from a human donor in good health. Some libraries in this study had Jurkat cell RNA spiked in.

This clonotype was seen many times. The chain carries TRBV7-6 and TRBJ2-7; D tentatively reads TRBD1 or TRBD2 (6 bases each). This CDR3 has 15 amino acids. The germline V gene has CDR1 SGHVS and CDR2 FNYEAQ. The V and J ends lost 0 bases and 0 bases respectively, with 9 bases between them. CDR3 DNA sequence: TGTGCCAGCAGCTTAGCGGCGGGACACTCCTACGAGCAGTACTTC. Encoded protein: CASSLAAGHSYEQYF.

This clonotype was observed a single time. The rearrangement links TRBV4-3 to TRBJ2-3, with D possibly matching TRBD1 (7 bases). V lost 8 bases and J 0 bases, leaving 12 bases between the germline ends. The germline gives CDR1 LGHNA, CDR2 YSLEER. This CDR3 is 14 amino acids long. The CDR3 sequence: CASGGTASTDTQYF. In DNA form, the CDR3 reads TGCGCCAGCGGCGGGACAGCTAGCACAGATACGCAGTATTTT.

This clonotype was counted at least ten times. The chain joins TRBV7-9 to TRBJ2-1, with 8 bases identical to TRBD2. The CDR3 totals 17 residues. CDR1 is SEHNR and CDR2 is FQNEAQ in the germline V gene (reference sequence). The V and J ends lost 2 bases and 0 bases, in that order; junction bases with no gene match: 6. The DNA for the CDR3 is TGTGCCAGCAGCTTAAGTAGCGGGGAACACTCCTACAATGAGCAGTTCTTC. Its protein product is CASSLSSGEHSYNEQFF. The full variable domain, in which reference TRBV7-9 and TRBJ2-1 provide the parts outside the CDR3, is DTGVSQNPRHKITKRGQNVTFRCDPISEHNRLYWYRQTLGQGPEFLTYFQNEAQLEKSRLLSDRFSAERPKGSFSTLEIQRTEQGDSAMYLCASSLSSGEHSYNEQFFGPGTRLTVL.

Ten or more counts support this clonotype. The genes are TRBV11-2 and TRBJ2-5; D remains unclear. Germline V lookup: CDR1 SGHAT, CDR2 FQNNGV. The CDR3 is 12 amino acids. Trimming removed 4 bases from V and 0 bases from J, with 3 bases in between. This CDR3 is CASSSYQETQYF. The CDR3 region has the DNA TGTGCCAGCAGCTCGTACCAAGAGACCCAGTACTTC.

Many counts were recorded for this clonotype. The chain carries TRBV19 and TRBJ1-1; D not resolved. The ends were cut back, 6 bases at V and 3 bases at J, with 11 bases in the middle. This CDR3 has 13 amino acids. The germline gives CDR1 LNHDA, CDR2 SQIVND (reference sequence). CDR3 DNA: TGTGCCAGTAGCAGCCAACTAGACACTGAAGCTTTCTTT. As protein: CASSSQLDTEAFF.

This clonotype was recorded at least ten times. The chain couples TRBV27 to TRBJ2-3; D could derive from TRBD1 or TRBD2 (5 bases each). CDR1 MNHEY and CDR2 SMNVEV come from the germline V gene (reference sequence). This CDR3 has 15 residues. V was shortened by 5 bases and J by 0 bases, with 12 bases between the two germline ends. This chain's CDR3 is CASSEGYSSTDTQYF. The CDR3, as DNA: TGTGCCAGCAGTGAGGGGTACTCTAGCACAGATACGCAGTATTTT.

On this clonotype: The junction differs from germline at one of its ends, possibly a read error. This chain links TRBV28 with TRBJ1-3; D unclear. This CDR3 region has 13 residues. The germline V gene has CDR1 MDHEN and CDR2 SYDVKM. CDR3 loop: CASSWYQYDTTYF. Here the CDR3 DNA reads TGTGCCAGCAGTTGGTACCAGTACGACACCACATATTTT.

This clonotype was counted between two and nine times. V usage is TRBV6-2 or TRBV6-3 and J usage is TRBJ2-7, with 8 bases aligning to TRBD1. V dropped 6 bases and J dropped 4; count of bases not matched to a gene: 5. This CDR3 contains 13 residues. Germline loops: CDR1 MNHEY, CDR2 SVGEGT. As DNA, the CDR3 is TGTGCCAGCAGCCCACAGGGGGTGTACGAGCAGTACTTC. This codes for CASSPQGVYEQYF.

This clonotype appeared many times. This chain joins TRBV2 and TRBJ1-2, with 11 bases lining up with TRBD1. V lost 5 bases to trimming and J lost 8 bases; unmatched junction nucleotides: 10. Germline values: CDR1 SNHLY, CDR2 FYNNEI. The CDR3 consists of 15 residues. CDR3 residues: CASSPRTGGSEGYTF. DNA of the CDR3: TGTGCCAGCAGTCCTAGGACAGGGGGCTCGGAAGGCTACACCTTC.

This clonotype was picked up many times. The chain is built from TRBV27 and TRBJ2-7; a weak D match, TRBD2 (6 bases). This CDR3 is 16 amino acids long. The germline V and J ends were trimmed by 3 bases and 2 bases, with 17 bases remaining between them. The germline V gene has CDR1 MNHEY and CDR2 SMNVEV (reference sequence). CDR3 sequence: CASSLTGTGSTYEQYF. CDR3 in DNA: TGTGCCAGCAGTTTGACCGGGACTGGAAGCACCTACGAGCAGTACTTC.

This clonotype has ten or more counts. The rearrangement links TRBV20-1 to TRBJ2-3; 7 bases align to TRBD2. V lost 0 bases and J lost 6; bases outside the gene matches: 12. Germline V lookup: CDR1 DFQATT, CDR2 SNEGSKA (reference sequence). This CDR3 spans 16 amino acids. CDR3 amino acids: CSARDFPTAGEDTQYF. The CDR3 DNA sequence: TGCAGTGCTAGAGACTTCCCTACCGCGGGGGAGGATACGCAGTATTTT.

Comment on this clonotype: One base away lies a much larger clone, so this may be a sequencing read error. The chain has TRBV11-2 and TRBJ2-5; 11 bases agree with TRBD2. Germline V lookup: CDR1 SGHAT, CDR2 FQNNGV. The CDR3 has 17 residues. CDR3 bases: TGTGCCAGCAGCTTAGATCGGGGACTAGCGGCCCAAGAGACCCGGTACTTC. Its protein is CASSLDRGLAAQETRYF.

This clonotype occurred many times. The chain recombines TRBV6-5 with TRBJ2-3; unclear D gene. V was shortened by 5 bases and J by 0 bases, with 9 bases between the two germline ends. The germline gives CDR1 MNHEY, CDR2 SVGAGI. This CDR3 has 14 amino acids. The CDR3 sequence is CASSVTESTDTQYF. The CDR3 DNA is TGTGCCAGCAGTGTAACAGAGAGCACAGATACGCAGTATTTT.

This clonotype appeared many times. This rearrangement joins TRBV4-1 to TRBJ2-7, with D tentatively TRBD2 (5 bases). Per germline, CDR1 MGHRA and CDR2 YSYEKL. CDR3 length: 15 residues. The ends were cut back, 4 bases at V and 1 base at J, with 14 bases in the middle. The CDR3 sequence: CASSPGVGGSYEQYF. DNA of the CDR3: TGCGCCAGCAGCCCGGGCGTGGGCGGGTCCTACGAGCAGTACTTC.

This clonotype was detected many times. The J gene is TRBJ1-4, the V gene TRBV7-9; 7 bases map to TRBD1. Trimming removed 5 bases from V and 8 bases from J; junction bases left unmatched: 5. Germline V lookup: CDR1 SEHNR, CDR2 FQNEAQ (reference sequence). CDR3 length: 13 residues. CDR3 residues: CASSTTGKEKLFF. The DNA of the CDR3 is TGTGCCAGCAGCACGACAGGGAAGGAAAAACTGTTTTTT. The variable domain in full, completed from reference TRBV7-9 and TRBJ1-4, reads DTGVSQNPRHKITKRGQNVTFRCDPISEHNRLYWYRQTLGQGPEFLTYFQNEAQLEKSRLLSDRFSAERPKGSFSTLEIQRTEQGDSAMYLCASSTTGKEKLFFGSGTQLSVL.

This clonotype was observed many times. The CDR3: CASSFWSGESGNTIYF. The CDR3 region has the DNA TGTGCCAGCAGTTTTTGGTCCGGGGAATCAGGAAACACCATATATTTT. The V gene is TRBV12-3 or TRBV12-4, the J gene TRBJ1-3; no definite D call. The CDR3 has 16 amino acids. V lost 3 bases, J lost 4 bases, and 16 bases lay in between.

This clonotype was observed at least ten times. Here the CDR3 reads CASRRPSTYEQYF. The DNA of the CDR3 is TGTGCCAGCAGGCGTCCCAGCACCTACGAGCAGTACTTC. The rearrangement joins TRBV6-1 to TRBJ2-7; no clear D gene. Germline V gene sequence: CDR1 MNHNS, CDR2 SASEGT. V was clipped by 6 bases and J by 2 bases, with 11 bases between them. CDR3 size: 13 residues.

This clonotype appeared many times. This rearrangement joins TRBV2 to TRBJ2-1; the D call may be TRBD1 or TRBD2 (6 bases each). Trimming took 7 bases from V and 0 from J, leaving 10 bases between them. The CDR3 totals 14 residues. Germline CDR1 reads SNHLY; CDR2 reads FYNNEI. CDR3 residues: CASMGGYSYNEQFF. The DNA of the CDR3 is TGTGCCAGCATGGGGGGCTACTCCTACAATGAGCAGTTCTTC.

This clonotype was counted between two and nine times. The gene calls are TRBV12-3 or TRBV12-4 and TRBJ2-7, with a weak D call TRBD2 (5 bases). CDR3 length: 15 residues. With 5 bases removed from V and 5 bases from J, the gap between germline ends came to 19 bases. CDR3 bases: TGTGCCAGCAGTAATAACTGGGTGGGGAGCCACGAGCAGTACTTC. Translated: CASSNNWVGSHEQYF.

This clonotype came up many times. The V and J genes are TRBV20-1 and TRBJ2-7, with D maybe TRBD2 (5 bases). CDR3 size: 15 residues. The V end was cut by 4 bases, the J end by 0 bases, with 16 bases between. Germline V CDR1 and CDR2: DFQATT, SNEGSKA (reference sequence). The CDR3 DNA follows: TGCAGTGCTATTCTACGGGGAGAGATCTCCTACGAGCAGTACTTC. Encoded protein: CSAILRGEISYEQYF.

At least ten counts were recorded for this clonotype. V and J are TRBV9 and TRBJ2-4; TRBD1 might be the D (5 bases). V was cut by 0 bases and J by 4 bases, with 8 bases left in between. The CDR3 length is 14 residues. Germline V gives CDR1 SGDLS, CDR2 YYNGEE. DNA of the CDR3: TGTGCCAGCAGCGTAGGAACAGGAAAAAACATTCAGTACTTC. This sequence encodes CASSVGTGKNIQYF.

This clonotype was detected many times. V gene TRBV4-3 combines with J gene TRBJ1-6; D might be TRBD1 (5 bases). V lost 1 base, J lost 7 bases, and 11 bases lay in between. The CDR3 runs 15 residues. Looked up from germline, CDR1 is LGHNA and CDR2 is YSLEER. The CDR3 DNA reads TGCGCCAGCAGCCAAGTCACAGGCGGAAATTCACCCCTCCACTTT. Its protein product is CASSQVTGGNSPLHF.

Worth noting for this clonotype: A much larger clone differs by one base, so this may be a read error. Since no conserved phenylalanine or tryptophan closes the CDR3, a read error is the likely cause. Because the CDR3's place on the DNA is in doubt, the DNA is left out and the CDR3 is given as listed by TCRdb. V and J are TRBV27 and TRBJ2-7; the table calls TRBD1, which could not be checked here. The CDR3 is 9 amino acids long, termini counted. Germline V lookup: CDR1 MNHEY, CDR2 SMNVEV (reference sequence). CDR3 sequence: CASGPFRYS.

This clonotype was recorded only once. The J gene is TRBJ2-7, the V gene TRBV7-8; TRBD2 is a possible D gene (5 bases). CDR3 length: 15 residues. CDR1 and CDR2 (germline): SGHVS, FQNEAQ. Trimming removed 4 bases at V and 4 bases at J, with 17 bases between. The CDR3 reads CASSSTQSGEYEQYF. The DNA for the CDR3 is TGTGCCAGCAGCTCGACGCAATCCGGGGAATACGAGCAGTACTTC.

This clonotype has at least ten counts. The rearrangement joins TRBV30 to TRBJ1-2, with D hard to call. The V and J ends lost 6 bases and 4 bases respectively, with 15 bases between them. Germline CDR1 is GTSNPN and CDR2 is SVGIG (reference sequence). The CDR3 extends over 13 amino acids. CDR3: CACPFLGSYGYTF. CDR3 DNA: TGTGCCTGCCCCTTTCTGGGCAGCTATGGCTACACCTTC.